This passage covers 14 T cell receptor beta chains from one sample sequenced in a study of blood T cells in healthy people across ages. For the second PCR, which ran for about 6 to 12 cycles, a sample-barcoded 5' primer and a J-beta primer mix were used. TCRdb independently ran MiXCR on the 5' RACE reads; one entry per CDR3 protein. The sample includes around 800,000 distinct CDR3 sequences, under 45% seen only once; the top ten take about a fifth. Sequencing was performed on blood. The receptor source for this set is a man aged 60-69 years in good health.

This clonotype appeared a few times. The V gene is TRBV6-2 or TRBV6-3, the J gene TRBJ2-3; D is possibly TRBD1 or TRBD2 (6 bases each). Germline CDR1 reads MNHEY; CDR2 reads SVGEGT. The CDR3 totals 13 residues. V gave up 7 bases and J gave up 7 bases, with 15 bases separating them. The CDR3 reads CASIPGGGNTQYF. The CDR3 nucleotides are TGTGCCAGCATCCCAGGAGGGGGAAATACGCAGTATTTT.

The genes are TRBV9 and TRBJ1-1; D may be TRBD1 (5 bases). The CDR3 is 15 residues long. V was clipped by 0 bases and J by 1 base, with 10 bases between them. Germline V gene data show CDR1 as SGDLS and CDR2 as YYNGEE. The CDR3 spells CASSVGRQGNTEAFF. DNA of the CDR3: TGTGCCAGCAGCGTAGGTAGGCAGGGGAACACTGAAGCTTTCTTT.

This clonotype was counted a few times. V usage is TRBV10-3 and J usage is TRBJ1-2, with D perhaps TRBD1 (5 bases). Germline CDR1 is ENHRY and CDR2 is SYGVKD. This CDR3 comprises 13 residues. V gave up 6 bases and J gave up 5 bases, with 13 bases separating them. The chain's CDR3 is CAISFDSAYGYTF. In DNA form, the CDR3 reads TGTGCCATCAGCTTTGACAGCGCTTATGGCTACACCTTC.

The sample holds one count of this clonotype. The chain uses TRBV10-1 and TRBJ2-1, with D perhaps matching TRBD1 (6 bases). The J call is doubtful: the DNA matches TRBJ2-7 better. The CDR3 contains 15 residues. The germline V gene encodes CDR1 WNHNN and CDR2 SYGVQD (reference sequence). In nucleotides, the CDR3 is TGCGCCAGCAGCCAAGTACAGGGTACGACCTACGAGCAGTACTTC. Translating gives CASSQVQGTTYEQYF.

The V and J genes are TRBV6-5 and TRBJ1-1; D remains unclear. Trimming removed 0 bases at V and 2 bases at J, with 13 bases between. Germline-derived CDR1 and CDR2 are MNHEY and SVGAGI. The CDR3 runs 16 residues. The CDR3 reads CASSYSSLGSNTEAFF. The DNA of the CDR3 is TGTGCCAGCAGTTACTCGAGCCTGGGCAGCAACACTGAAGCTTTCTTT.

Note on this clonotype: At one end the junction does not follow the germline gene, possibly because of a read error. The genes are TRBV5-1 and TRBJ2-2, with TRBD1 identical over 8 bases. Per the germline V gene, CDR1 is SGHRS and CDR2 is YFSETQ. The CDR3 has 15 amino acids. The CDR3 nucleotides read TGCGCCCGCAGCTTGGCGGACAGGGACACCGGGGAGCTGTTTTTT. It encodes CARSLADRDTGELFF.

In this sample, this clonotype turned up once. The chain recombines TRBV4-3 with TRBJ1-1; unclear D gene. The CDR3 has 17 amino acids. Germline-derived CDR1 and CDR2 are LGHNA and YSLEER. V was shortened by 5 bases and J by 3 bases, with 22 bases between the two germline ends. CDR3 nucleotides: TGCGCCAGCAGCATGCGGCCGACAACCGGGTGGGACACTGAAGCTTTCTTT. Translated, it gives CASSMRPTTGWDTEAFF.

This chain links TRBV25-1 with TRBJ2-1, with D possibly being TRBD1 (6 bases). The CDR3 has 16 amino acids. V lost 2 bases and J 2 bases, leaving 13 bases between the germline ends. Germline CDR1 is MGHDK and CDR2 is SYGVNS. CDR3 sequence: CASSEQRQGTYNEQFF. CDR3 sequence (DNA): TGTGCCAGCAGTGAACAGAGGCAGGGGACCTACAATGAGCAGTTCTTC. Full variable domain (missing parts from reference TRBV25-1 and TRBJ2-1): EADIYQTPRYLVIGTGKKITLECSQTMGHDKMYWYQQDPGMELHLIHYSYGVNSTEKGDLSSESTVSRIRTEHFPLTLESARPSHTSQYLCASSEQRQGTYNEQFFGPGTRLTVL.

The CDR3 protein is CASKGPSVSYNEQFF. The CDR3 coding sequence is TGTGCCAGCAAGGGCCCCTCCGTCTCCTACAATGAGCAGTTCTTC. This sequence joins TRBV2 and TRBJ2-1; the D is unclear. V was clipped by 7 bases and J by 0 bases, with 13 bases between them. CDR1 is SNHLY and CDR2 is FYNNEI in the germline V gene. CDR3 length equals 15 residues.

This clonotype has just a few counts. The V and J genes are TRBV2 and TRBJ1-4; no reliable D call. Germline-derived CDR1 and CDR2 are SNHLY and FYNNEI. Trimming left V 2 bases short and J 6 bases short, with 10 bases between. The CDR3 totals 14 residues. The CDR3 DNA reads TGTGCCAGCAGTGAAACGGACTGGTATGAAAAACTGTTTTTT. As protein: CASSETDWYEKLFF.

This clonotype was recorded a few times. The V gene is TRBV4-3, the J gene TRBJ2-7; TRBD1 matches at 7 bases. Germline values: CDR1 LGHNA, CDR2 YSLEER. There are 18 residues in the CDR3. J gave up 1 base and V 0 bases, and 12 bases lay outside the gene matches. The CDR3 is CASSQDLPPGRGSYEQYF. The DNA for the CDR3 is TGCGCCAGCAGCCAAGATCTCCCCCCCGGCAGGGGGTCCTACGAGCAGTACTTC.

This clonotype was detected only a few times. The CDR3 sequence: CASSLIPGSLYEQYF. The DNA for the CDR3 is TGTGCCAGCAGTTTAATCCCGGGTTCGCTCTACGAGCAGTACTTC. V and J are TRBV27 and TRBJ2-7; D is uncertain. Germline CDR1 is MNHEY and CDR2 is SMNVEV (reference sequence). The CDR3 is 15 amino acids. The V end was cut by 2 bases, the J end by 3 bases, with 14 bases between.

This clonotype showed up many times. CDR3 amino acids: CASSQDASDNYEQYF. The CDR3 DNA is TGCGCCAGCAGCCAAGACGCCAGCGATAATTACGAGCAGTACTTC. The rearrangement joins TRBV4-3 to TRBJ2-7; D is uncertain. The CDR3 length is 15 residues. Trimming took 0 bases from V and 4 from J, leaving 13 bases between them. The V gene's germline CDR1 is LGHNA and CDR2 YSLEER.

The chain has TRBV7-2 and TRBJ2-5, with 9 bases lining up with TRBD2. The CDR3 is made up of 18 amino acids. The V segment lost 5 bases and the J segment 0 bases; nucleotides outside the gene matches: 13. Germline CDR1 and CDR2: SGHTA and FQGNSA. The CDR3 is CASSPGLARALYQETQYF. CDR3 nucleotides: TGTGCCAGCAGCCCAGGACTAGCGAGGGCCCTGTACCAAGAGACCCAGTACTTC.